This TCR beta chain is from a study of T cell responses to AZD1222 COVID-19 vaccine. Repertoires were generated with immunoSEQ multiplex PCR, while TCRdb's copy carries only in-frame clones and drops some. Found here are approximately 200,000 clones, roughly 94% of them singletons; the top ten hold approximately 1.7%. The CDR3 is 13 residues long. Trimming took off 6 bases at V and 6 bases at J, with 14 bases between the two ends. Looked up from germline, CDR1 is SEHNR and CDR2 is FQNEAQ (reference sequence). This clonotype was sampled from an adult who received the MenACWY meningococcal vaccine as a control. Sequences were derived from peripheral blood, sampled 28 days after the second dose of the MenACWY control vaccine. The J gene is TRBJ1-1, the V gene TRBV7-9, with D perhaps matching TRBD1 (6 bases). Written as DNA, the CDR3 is TGTGCCAGCAGTTTCTCGGGGGGCGCTGAAGCTTTCTTT. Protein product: CASSFSGGAEAFF.